Following are 19 T cell receptor beta chains from one sample sequenced in a study. TCRdb ran MiXCR on the 5' RACE reads and lists one entry per CDR3 protein. The sample has tens of thousands of distinct CDR3 sequences; 26% are singletons. Sequencing was done on a sample of naive CD4+ T cells sorted from a lymph node. Indicated subset: naive CD4+ T cells, CD4+CD45RA+CD25-. These receptors were taken from a female donor with breast cancer.

The V gene is TRBV7-6, the J gene TRBJ2-7; 7 nucleotides align to TRBD1. The CDR3 runs to 13 residues. V gave up 3 bases and J gave up 8 bases; unmatched junction bases: 7. Germline loops: CDR1 SGHVS, CDR2 FNYEAQ. The CDR3 spells CASSFGQEYKQYF. CDR3 sequence (DNA): TGTGCCAGCAGCTTCGGACAGGAGTACAAGCAGTACTTC.

The chain joins TRBV28 to TRBJ2-4; 11 nucleotides agree with TRBD1. V dropped 5 bases and J dropped 6; count of bases not matched to a gene: 9. The CDR3 has 16 residues. Germline lookup yields CDR1 MDHEN and CDR2 SYDVKM. The CDR3 sequence: CASSQWTGGSGNIQYF. The CDR3 DNA sequence: TGTGCCAGCAGTCAATGGACAGGGGGCTCGGGAAACATTCAGTACTTC.

The gene calls are TRBV9 and TRBJ2-7, with 9 nucleotides matching TRBD2. Germline V CDR1 and CDR2: SGDLS, YYNGEE. With 0 bases clipped from V and 4 bases from J, the junction kept 8 bases outside the gene matches. CDR3 length equals 16 residues. The CDR3 nucleotides are TGTGCCAGCAGCGTAGGCTCCACTAGCGGGTTTTACGAGCAGTACTTC. It encodes CASSVGSTSGFYEQYF. Combining the CDR3 with reference TRBV9 and TRBJ2-7 gives the whole variable domain DSGVTQTPKHLITATGQRVTLRCSPRSGDLSVYWYQQSLDQGLQFLIQYYNGEERAKGNILERFSAQQFPDLHSELNLSSLELGDSALYFCASSVGSTSGFYEQYFGPGTRLTVT.

About this clonotype itself: This sequence may be a read error, since a much larger clone differs from it by one base. The chain carries TRBV7-3 and TRBJ1-5; D gene ambiguous. CDR1 and CDR2 (germline): SGHTA, FQGTGA. There are 14 residues in the CDR3. The CDR3 coding sequence is TGTACCAGCAGCTTTTCAGGTGGCAATCAGCCCCAGCATTTT. Protein product: CTSSFSGGNQPQHF.

This clonotype was seen only once. This chain joins TRBV7-2 and TRBJ1-4, with TRBD1 matching over 7 bases. J lost 4 bases, V lost 1 base, and 3 bases had no gene match. This CDR3 has 15 amino acids. Germline CDR1 reads SGHTA; CDR2 reads FQGNSA. The CDR3 sequence: CASSLDGTDNEKLFF. In nucleotides, the CDR3 is TGTGCCAGCAGCTTAGATGGGACAGATAATGAAAAACTGTTTTTT.

The chain employs TRBV9 and TRBJ2-1; possible D gene TRBD1, 6 bases. The CDR3 length is 18 residues. The ends were cut back, 7 bases at V and 6 bases at J, with 29 bases in the middle. Germline loops: CDR1 SGDLS, CDR2 YYNGEE. CDR3 coding DNA: TGTGCCAGCTCTACTCCTAACGGTGGGGGCGCCCGGGGCAATGAGCAGTTCTTC. Translated, it gives CASSTPNGGGARGNEQFF.

The rearrangement links TRBV12-3 or TRBV12-4 to TRBJ2-7; 7 bases are a match to TRBD2. The CDR3 is 15 amino acids. With V trimmed by 5 bases and J by 5 bases, 12 bases remained unmatched. The CDR3 is CASSNSGDAPDEQYF. For the CDR3, the DNA is TGTGCCAGCAGTAACAGCGGGGACGCACCGGACGAGCAGTACTTC.

V is TRBV29-1 and J is TRBJ2-7; TRBD1 aligns across 9 bases. The CDR3 runs 13 residues. Germline values: CDR1 SQVTM, CDR2 ANQGSEA. V dropped 3 bases and J dropped 6; count of bases not matched to a gene: 6. CDR3 nucleotide sequence: TGCAGCGTTGATGGGACAGGGCTAGGCGAGCAGTACTTC. Its translation is CSVDGTGLGEQYF.

The chain recombines TRBV20-1 with TRBJ2-3, with D hard to call. Trimming removed 5 bases at V and 0 bases at J, with 9 bases between. Germline V gene sequence: CDR1 DFQATT, CDR2 SNEGSKA (reference sequence). The CDR3 contains 13 residues. CDR3 amino acids: CSAPPASTDTQYF. The DNA of the CDR3 is TGCAGTGCTCCCCCCGCTAGCACAGATACGCAGTATTTT.

This clonotype has more than one count but fewer than ten. The chain links TRBV12-3 or TRBV12-4 to TRBJ2-2; weak D call: TRBD1 (5 bases). Trimming pared 8 bases from V and 9 bases from J, leaving 19 bases between. The CDR3 length is 14 residues. CDR3 protein: CASLEGVVPRELFF. The DNA of the CDR3 is TGTGCCAGCCTCGAAGGGGTCGTTCCCCGGGAGCTGTTTTTT.

This clonotype was observed many times. The chain links TRBV6-5 to TRBJ1-1; possible D gene TRBD1, 6 bases. The CDR3 runs 14 residues. The V and J ends lost 5 bases and 8 bases respectively, with 18 bases between them. CDR1 is MNHEY, CDR2 SVGAGI, per germline. CDR3 sequence (DNA): TGTGCCAGCAGTACCAGGGGCGGCCTGGAGGAAGCTTTCTTT. Its protein is CASSTRGGLEEAFF.

This clonotype was detected once. This may be a read error: a much more frequent sequence differs by one nucleotide. The V call is TRBV5-1, the J call TRBJ1-2, with D perhaps TRBD1 (6 bases). The CDR3 length is 15 residues. Germline CDR1 reads SGHRS; CDR2 reads YFSETQ. The CDR3 region has the DNA TGCGCCAGCAGCTTGGACTTGACAGGAAGCTATGGCAACACCTTC. Its protein is CASSLDLTGSYGNTF.

The chain has TRBV4-1 and TRBJ2-7; tentative D call: TRBD2 (6 bases). Between the trimmed V and J ends, which lost 2 bases and 6 bases, there was a span of 14 bases. Germline CDR1 is MGHRA and CDR2 is YSYEKL. This CDR3 is 14 amino acids long. The CDR3 is CASSQSDGGTEQYF. CDR3 coding DNA: TGCGCCAGCAGCCAATCCGATGGGGGGACCGAGCAGTACTTC.

In this sample, this clonotype turned up many times. The chain links TRBV4-3 to TRBJ2-5; possibly TRBD1 or TRBD2 for D (5 bases each). V lost 0 bases and J 6 bases, leaving 14 bases between the germline ends. The CDR3 extends over 15 amino acids. CDR1 and CDR2 (germline): LGHNA, YSLEER. CDR3 region: CASSQDQIRGQTQYF. The DNA of the CDR3 is TGCGCCAGCAGCCAAGATCAAATCCGGGGACAGACCCAGTACTTC.

The chain links TRBV11-3 to TRBJ2-2, with 9 bases lining up with TRBD2. This CDR3 has 14 residues. Germline CDR1 reads SGHNT; CDR2 reads YENEEA. Losses at the gene ends were 6 bases for V and 5 bases for J; bases not matched to a gene: 4. CDR3 sequence (DNA): TGTGCCAGCAGAGGCGGGAGGGGGACCGGGGAGCTGTTTTTT. It encodes CASRGGRGTGELFF.

This clonotype has ten or more counts. V gene TRBV4-1 combines with J gene TRBJ2-5; possibly TRBD1 for D (5 bases). Germline lookup yields CDR1 MGHRA and CDR2 YSYEKL. Trimming removed 3 bases at V and 5 bases at J, with 22 bases between. This CDR3 has 17 residues. CDR3 amino acids: CASSQINLGLTQETQYF. Written as DNA, the CDR3 is TGCGCCAGCAGCCAGATCAATCTGGGGCTGACCCAGGAGACCCAGTACTTC.

V is TRBV7-3 and J is TRBJ2-1; D gene ambiguous. Germline V lookup: CDR1 SGHTA, CDR2 FQGTGA. Trimming took off 8 bases at V and 7 bases at J, with 12 bases between the two ends. The CDR3 sequence is 12 residues long. The CDR3 spells CASGGPGNEQFF. DNA of the CDR3: TGTGCCAGCGGTGGGCCCGGGAATGAGCAGTTCTTC.

Concerning this clonotype itself: This may be a read error, as it is one base from a much larger clone. The genes are TRBV20-1 and TRBJ1-5; D is ambiguous. In germline, CDR1 is DFQATT, CDR2 SNEGSKA (reference sequence). The CDR3 extends over 14 amino acids. V lost 7 bases and J 5 bases, leaving 18 bases between the germline ends. The CDR3 here is CSDSLGPRDQPQHF. The CDR3 bases are TGCAGTGATAGCTTAGGACCAAGGGATCAGCCCCAGCATTTT.

The V call is TRBV20-1, the J call TRBJ2-5; tentatively, D is TRBD2 (6 bases). The CDR3 loop spans 14 amino acids. V was cut by 6 bases and J by 1 base, with 15 bases left in between. CDR1 DFQATT and CDR2 SNEGSKA come from the germline V gene (reference sequence). The CDR3 DNA reads as TGCAGTGCGGTGTCGGGAGTCGCCCAAGAGACCCAGTACTTC. Translating it yields CSAVSGVAQETQYF.